This is a list of T cell receptor beta chains from one sample in a study of beta chain features in type 1 diabetes. TCRdb keeps only in-frame clones here, not all; method: immunoSEQ multiplex PCR. In the table there are around 290,000 clones, about 8.5% of which are singletons. Specimen: central memory CD4+ T cells from blood. The receptors derive from a woman between 18 and 29 years old in good health. CDR3s include the opening cysteine and the closing phenylalanine or tryptophan. A D gene is named only where the DNA matches it firmly. A clone size is listed for some rows: how often the clone was seen (once, few, many), or a class if it is expanded.

size	V	D	J	DNA	CDR3
.	TRBV7-2	.	TRBJ2-1	TGTGCCAGCAGCCTACAGGGACACTCCTACAATGAGCAGTTCTTC	CASSLQGHSYNEQFF
many	TRBV5-1	.	TRBJ2-1	TGCGCCAGCAGCTCACAAACGAGCCATGAGCAGTTCTTC	CASSSQTSHEQFF
few	TRBV6-1	TRBD1	TRBJ1-2	TGTGCCAGCAGCCGACAGGGAGCGGGTGGCTACACCTTC	CASSRQGAGGYTF
few	TRBV29-1	.	TRBJ2-7	TGCAGCGGCGTCACCGGGAGCTACGAGCAGTACTTC	CSGVTGSYEQYF
few	TRBV6-4	.	TRBJ1-2	TGTGCCAGCAGTGATGGTAGAGGGCTACCTTTCTATGGCTACACCTTC	CASSDGRGLPFYGYTF
.	TRBV15	.	TRBJ1-5	TGTGCCACCAGGGGCCAGGGCGATCAGCCCCAGCATTTT	CATRGQGDQPQHF
few	TRBV28	.	TRBJ2-1	TGTGCCAGCAGCCAAGGGGCAGTGTACAATGAGCAGTTCTTC	CASSQGAVYNEQFF
.	TRBV7-2	TRBD2	TRBJ2-1	TGTGCCAGCAGCGCCTGGGCGGGAGTCTACAATGAGCAGTTCTTC	CASSAWAGVYNEQFF
few	TRBV10-3	.	TRBJ1-3	TGTGCCGCCGGCCGGGGTAGCAGCACCATATATTTT	CAAGRGSSTIYF
.	TRBV7-6	.	TRBJ2-1	TGTGCCAGCAGCCTAGCTCCCACCTCCTACAATGAGCAGTTCTTC	CASSLAPTSYNEQFF
few	TRBV7-8	.	TRBJ2-1	TGTGCCAGCAGCTACCGGGGGTCCTACAATGAGCAGTTCTTC	CASSYRGSYNEQFF
few	TRBV5-1	.	TRBJ1-4	TGCGCCAGCAGGGCTGCTGCCGAAAAACTGTTTTTT	CASRAAAEKLFF